The entry below describes one TCR beta chain. Its antigen is undetermined. Germline CDR1 is SGHRS and CDR2 is YFSETQ. V shed 2 bases and J shed 8 bases, with 5 bases lying between them. The CDR3 sequence is 11 residues long. Repertoires were generated with immunoSEQ multiplex PCR, while TCRdb's copy carries only in-frame clones and drops some. The table lists about 100,000 clones, approximately 84% of them singletons. The data derive from a study of T cell responses to AZD1222 COVID-19 vaccine. The wider study: Second-dose recipients at about 4 or about 12 weeks were treated as one pooled group.

Study-level points and caveats: Samples come after the peak T cell response, not at day 14. Unmutated variant regions are reportedly targeted by nearly half of spike-specific TCRs.

The J gene is TRBJ2-1, the V gene TRBV5-1; no clear D. The TCR sequence derives from an adult in good health. The starting material was peripheral blood, obtained on day 0 of AZD1222 vaccination. The CDR3 DNA sequence: TGCGCCAGCAGCTTCCGCGATGAGCAGTTCTTC. As protein: CASSFRDEQFF.